This T cell receptor (beta chain) was recovered during a study of identical twins. This clonotype occurred a few times. This CDR3 is built from 17 residues. V dropped 3 bases and J dropped 0 bases, with 15 bases sitting between them. Germline lookup yields CDR1 LNHDA and CDR2 SQIVND (reference sequence). From the 5' RACE reads, TCRdb called clonotypes with MiXCR, one entry per CDR3 protein. Altogether 450,000 or so distinct CDR3 sequences are present, 13% to 15% being singletons, with the ten largest covering approximately 0.98%. Separately, the same data were catalogued under a study of yellow fever vaccine responses in identical twins.

This receptor was taken from a woman under 30 in good health. The V and J genes are TRBV19 and TRBJ2-1; D may be TRBD2 (5 bases). Specimen: CD4+ T cells sorted from blood. The chain's CDR3 is CASSIRGQAYSYNEQFF. CDR3 nucleotides: TGTGCCAGTAGTATTAGAGGGCAGGCATACTCCTACAATGAGCAGTTCTTC.